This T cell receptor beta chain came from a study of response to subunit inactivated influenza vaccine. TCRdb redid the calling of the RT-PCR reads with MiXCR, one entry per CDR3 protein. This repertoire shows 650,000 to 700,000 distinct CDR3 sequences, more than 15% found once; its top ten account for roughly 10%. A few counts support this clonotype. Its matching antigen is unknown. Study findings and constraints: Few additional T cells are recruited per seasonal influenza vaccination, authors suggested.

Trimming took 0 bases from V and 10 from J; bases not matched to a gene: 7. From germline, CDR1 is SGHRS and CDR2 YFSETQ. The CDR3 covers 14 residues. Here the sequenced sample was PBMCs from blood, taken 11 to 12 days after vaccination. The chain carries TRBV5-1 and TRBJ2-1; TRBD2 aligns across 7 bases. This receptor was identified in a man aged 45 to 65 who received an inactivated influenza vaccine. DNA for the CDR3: TGCGCCAGCAGCTTGGCCGGAGCGGGACGGGAGCAGTTCTTC. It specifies CASSLAGAGREQFF.